Listed below are T cell receptor beta chains from one sample, sequenced in a study of cytomegalovirus exposure and HLA in healthy donors. Produced via immunoSEQ multiplex PCR; TCRdb's table is partial and in-frame only. The sample lists over 100,000 clones, over 75% occurring once. Specimen: PBMCs. These receptor sequences come from a male donor in good health and CMV-seropositive. Each CDR3 is given with its conserved first and last residue. The D gene is left open where the match is weak. Not all rows give a size; the values are once, few, many and, for expanded clones, a class.

v_call	clone_size	j_call	cdr3_length	d_call	cdr3_aa	cdr3_nt
TRBV2	-	TRBJ2-3	15	-	CASSELGGTVDTQYF	TGTGCCAGCAGTGAATTGGGCGGGACAGTAGATACGCAGTATTTT
TRBV9	-	TRBJ1-2	15	-	CASSVEFEGAYGYTF	TGTGCCAGCAGCGTAGAGTTTGAGGGCGCCTATGGCTACACCTTC
TRBV10-3	few	TRBJ2-3	14	TRBD2	CAIRGSGGADTQYF	TGTGCCATCAGGGGAAGCGGGGGGGCAGATACGCAGTATTTT
TRBV18	few	TRBJ2-7	15	TRBD1	CASSPGQGLTYEQYF	TGTGCCAGCTCACCTGGACAGGGACTTACCTACGAGCAGTACTTC
TRBV5-8	-	TRBJ1-1	15	TRBD1	CASSPRTGGWTEAFF	TGTGCCAGCAGCCCAAGGACAGGGGGCTGGACTGAAGCTTTCTTT
TRBV5-4	-	TRBJ1-4	14	TRBD1	CASRPGTGNEKLFF	TGTGCCAGCAGGCCCGGGACAGGGAATGAAAAACTGTTTTTT
TRBV13	-	TRBJ2-5	18	TRBD2	CASSLGASGSSYQETQYF	TGTGCCAGCAGCTTAGGGGCTAGCGGGAGTAGTTACCAAGAGACCCAGTACTTC
TRBV28	-	TRBJ1-5	14	TRBD1	CASIQGDGNQPQHF	TGTGCCAGCATTCAGGGGGATGGCAATCAGCCCCAGCATTTT
TRBV7-9	-	TRBJ2-7	18	-	CSSSFVGTGKYLSYEQYF	TGTTCCAGCAGCTTTGTGGGAACAGGCAAATACCTCTCCTACGAGCAGTACTTC
TRBV6-1	-	TRBJ1-5	14	-	CASSGQRGFEPQHF	TGTGCCAGCAGTGGCCAGAGAGGATTCGAGCCCCAGCATTTT
TRBV14	-	TRBJ2-7	13	-	CASSAAGHYEQYF	TGTGCCAGCAGCGCGGCAGGGCACTACGAGCAGTACTTC
TRBV28	once	TRBJ2-2	17	-	CASSGGAGTMGTGELFF	TGTGCCAGCAGTGGGGGGGCCGGGACTATGGGGACCGGGGAGCTGTTTTTT